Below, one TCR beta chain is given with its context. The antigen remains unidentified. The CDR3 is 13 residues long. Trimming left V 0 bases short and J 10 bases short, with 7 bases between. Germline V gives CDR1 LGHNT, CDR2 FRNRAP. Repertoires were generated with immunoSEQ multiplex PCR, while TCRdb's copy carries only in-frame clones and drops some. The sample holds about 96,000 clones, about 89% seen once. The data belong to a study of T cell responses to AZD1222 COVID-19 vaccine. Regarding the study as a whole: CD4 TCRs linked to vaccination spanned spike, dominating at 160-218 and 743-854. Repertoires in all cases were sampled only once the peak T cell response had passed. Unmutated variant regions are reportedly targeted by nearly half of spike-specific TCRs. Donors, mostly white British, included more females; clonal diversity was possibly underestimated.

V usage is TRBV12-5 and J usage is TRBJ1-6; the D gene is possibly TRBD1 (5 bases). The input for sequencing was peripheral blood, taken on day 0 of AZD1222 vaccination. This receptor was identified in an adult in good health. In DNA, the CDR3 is TGTGCTAGTGGTTTGGTAGGGGACTCACCCCTCCACTTT. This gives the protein CASGLVGDSPLHF.